One sample yielded the 27 T cell receptor beta chains listed below, sequenced in a study of T cell changes during pregnancy in multiple sclerosis. Profiling relied on immunoSEQ multiplex PCR, and the TCRdb table lists in-frame clones only, not all of them. The sample contains 40,000 to 55,000 clones, 90% to 95% of which appear only once. The sequencing used CD8+ T cells from peripheral blood mononuclear cells, collected in the first trimester of pregnancy. These receptors all stem from a female donor with multiple sclerosis, enrolled in a pregnancy study.

The chain uses TRBV27 and TRBJ2-5, with unresolved D. Germline loops: CDR1 MNHEY, CDR2 SMNVEV (reference sequence). Trimming took off 6 bases at V and 0 bases at J, with 5 bases between the two ends. The CDR3 runs 12 residues. CDR3 in amino acids: CASSPNQETQYF. The CDR3 coding sequence is TGTGCCAGCAGCCCAAACCAAGAGACCCAGTACTTC.

The chain joins TRBV2 to TRBJ1-1; TRBD1 might be the D (6 bases). V lost 10 bases, J lost 1 base, and 13 bases lay in between. CDR1 is SNHLY, CDR2 FYNNEI, per germline. The length of the CDR3 is 13 residues. The DNA for the CDR3 is TGTGCCACTCCGACAGGATCGAACACTGAAGCTTTCTTT. Translation: CATPTGSNTEAFF.

The chain employs TRBV15 and TRBJ1-1; no clear D gene. The germline gives CDR1 LNHNV, CDR2 YYDKDF (reference sequence). The V end lost 0 bases, the J end lost 0 bases, and 8 bases lay between the germline ends. The CDR3 is 15 residues long. CDR3 protein: CATSRDPIVNTEAFF. The CDR3 DNA sequence: TGTGCCACCAGCAGAGATCCGATAGTGAACACTGAAGCTTTCTTT.

This clone was found once. The chain joins TRBV9 to TRBJ1-4; D possibly corresponds to TRBD1 (6 bases). The CDR3 spans 15 residues. V was pared by 3 bases and J by 4 bases, with 13 bases between. The V gene's germline CDR1 is SGDLS and CDR2 YYNGEE. The CDR3 bases are TGTGCCAGCAGCGCTACAGGGCACGGTAATGAAAAACTGTTTTTT. This gives the protein CASSATGHGNEKLFF.

The chain combines TRBV9 with TRBJ2-1; 9 bases agree with TRBD2. Germline V gene lookup returns CDR1 SGDLS and CDR2 YYNGEE. The CDR3 totals 16 residues. Trimming took 3 bases from V and 6 from J; bases not matched to a gene: 10. The CDR3 region is CASSARLADILNEQFF. As DNA, the CDR3 is TGTGCCAGCAGCGCTCGACTAGCGGATATCCTCAATGAGCAGTTCTTC.

The chain carries TRBV19 and TRBJ2-6; tentatively, D is TRBD1 (5 bases). The CDR3 covers 15 residues. V lost 5 bases and J lost 2, with 10 bases in between. The V gene's germline CDR1 is LNHDA and CDR2 SQIVND (reference sequence). CDR3 protein: CASSPQGTGANVLTF. The DNA for the CDR3 is TGTGCCAGTAGTCCCCAGGGAACTGGGGCCAACGTCCTGACTTTC.

J is TRBJ2-7 and V is TRBV11-2; D call uncertain. CDR1 and CDR2 from the germline V gene are SGHAT and FQNNGV. V was cut by 0 bases and J by 1 base, with 10 bases left in between. The CDR3 contains 15 residues. DNA of the CDR3: TGTGCCAGCAGCTTAGAGGGCAGACCGTCCTACGAGCAGTACTTC. Amino acids: CASSLEGRPSYEQYF.

The rearrangement links TRBV9 to TRBJ1-3; no clear D gene. Per germline, CDR1 SGDLS and CDR2 YYNGEE. Trimming stripped 1 base from V and 0 bases from J, with 11 bases between. This CDR3 contains 16 residues. The CDR3 region is CASSVRIGNSGNTIYF. CDR3 DNA: TGTGCCAGCAGCGTACGTATCGGGAACTCTGGAAACACCATATATTTT.

The V and J genes are TRBV9 and TRBJ2-1, with D tentatively TRBD2 (6 bases). Trimming removed 1 base from V and 4 bases from J, with 9 bases in between. This CDR3 has 14 residues. From germline, CDR1 is SGDLS and CDR2 YYNGEE. The CDR3 sequence: CASSVSGLYNEQFF. For the CDR3, the DNA is TGTGCCAGCAGCGTATCGGGACTTTACAATGAGCAGTTCTTC.

The rearrangement links TRBV7-4 to TRBJ1-1; 7 bases match TRBD1. V dropped 1 base and J dropped 2; count of bases not matched to a gene: 4. CDR3 length: 15 amino acids. CDR1 is SGHVT, CDR2 SQSDAQ, per germline. DNA of the CDR3: TGTGCCAGCAGCTTAGGAGGGACAGCAAACACTGAAGCTTTCTTT. Its translation: CASSLGGTANTEAFF.

CDR3 in DNA: TGTGCCAGCAGTTCGGGACAGGGCCTCAGCTCCTACAATGAGCAGTTCTTC. It yields the protein CASSSGQGLSSYNEQFF. J is TRBJ2-1 and V is TRBV27, with 9 bases identical to TRBD1. CDR3 length: 17 amino acids. The trim removed 4 bases at V and 0 bases at J, leaving 7 bases unmatched. Germline CDR1 and CDR2: MNHEY and SMNVEV (reference sequence).

The chain carries TRBV5-1 and TRBJ2-7; 7 nucleotides line up with TRBD1. Germline lookup yields CDR1 SGHRS and CDR2 YFSETQ. The CDR3 runs 15 residues. After removal of 2 bases from V and 0 bases from J, the junction contained 5 bases not matched to a gene. The CDR3, as DNA: TGCGCCAGCAGCTTCTACAGGGGAGACTCCTACGAGCAGTACTTC. This codes for CASSFYRGDSYEQYF.

This rearrangement joins TRBV11-3 to TRBJ1-1; D uncertain. Trimming removed 2 bases at V and 1 base at J, with 5 bases between. This CDR3 is 13 amino acids long. Germline CDR1 SGHNT, CDR2 YENEEA. CDR3 region: CASSLSGNTEAFF. The CDR3 region has the DNA TGTGCCAGCAGCTTATCAGGGAACACTGAAGCTTTCTTT.

The CDR3 sequence is CASSATPGQTEAFF. Written as DNA, the CDR3 is TGTGCCAGCAGCGCTACTCCGGGACAAACTGAAGCTTTCTTT. The chain couples TRBV11-1 to TRBJ1-1, with D perhaps TRBD1 (6 bases). CDR1 is SGHAT, CDR2 FQDESV, per germline (reference sequence). There are 14 residues in the CDR3. Trimming pared 5 bases from V and 5 bases from J, leaving 15 bases between.

The chain recombines TRBV9 with TRBJ2-2; D may be TRBD2 (6 bases). Trimming removed 0 bases from V and 6 bases from J, with 6 bases in between. Looked up from germline, CDR1 is SGDLS and CDR2 is YYNGEE. The CDR3 is 13 amino acids. CDR3: CASSVGGAGELFF. The CDR3 DNA is TGTGCCAGCAGCGTAGGGGGGGCCGGGGAGCTGTTTTTT.

The chain recombines TRBV30 with TRBJ1-3; D not resolved. Germline values: CDR1 GTSNPN, CDR2 SVGIG (reference sequence). Between the trimmed V and J ends, which lost 1 base and 0 bases, there was a span of 13 bases. The CDR3 runs to 16 residues. The CDR3 protein is CAWSGGNPSSGNTIYF. CDR3 bases: TGTGCCTGGAGTGGAGGGAACCCCAGCTCTGGAAACACCATATATTTT.

The chain links TRBV1 to TRBJ2-3; the table assigns TRBD1, which was not confirmed against the DNA. TRBV1 is described as a pseudogene. The CDR3 spans 13 residues. CDR3 bases: TGCACCAGCAGCCGGGCCCACCCAGATACGCAGTATTTT. Translating it yields CTSSRAHPDTQYF.

The chain joins TRBV14 to TRBJ2-3; 10 bases agree with TRBD1. V dropped 6 bases and J dropped 3; count of bases not matched to a gene: 12. The CDR3 consists of 17 residues. Germline assignment: CDR1 SGHDN and CDR2 FVKESK. The CDR3 loop is CASSYLYRDRGTDTQYF. CDR3 nucleotides: TGTGCCAGCAGTTATCTATACCGGGACAGGGGTACAGATACGCAGTATTTT.

This rearrangement joins TRBV7-7 to TRBJ2-1; 9 bases match TRBD1. The CDR3 totals 16 residues. The ends lost 1 base at V and 7 bases at J; junction bases unmatched: 8. Germline CDR1 reads SSHAT; CDR2 reads FNYEAQ (reference sequence). In nucleotides, the CDR3 is TGTGCCAGCAGCTTAGGGCCCCGGGACAGGGATAATGAGCAGTTCTTC. Translated, it gives CASSLGPRDRDNEQFF.

The chain is built from TRBV30 and TRBJ2-3; a possible D gene is TRBD1 (5 bases). Germline V gene lookup returns CDR1 GTSNPN and CDR2 SVGIG (reference sequence). This CDR3 has 15 residues. V gave up 0 bases and J gave up 0 bases, with 10 bases separating them. The CDR3 coding sequence is TGTGCCTGGAGTGTAAGTGGGGCTAGCACAGATACGCAGTATTTT. It codes for CAWSVSGASTDTQYF.

The V and J genes are TRBV29-1 and TRBJ2-7, with a weak D call TRBD1 (5 bases). Trimming pared 7 bases from V and 4 bases from J, leaving 11 bases between. Germline V gene lookup returns CDR1 SQVTM and CDR2 ANQGSEA. The CDR3 spans 11 residues. DNA of the CDR3: TGCAGCGCTGGACACATGTACGAGCAGTACTTC. The encoded protein is CSAGHMYEQYF.

The chain couples TRBV28 to TRBJ1-1; 10 positions match TRBD1. The CDR3 spans 14 residues. The V gene's germline CDR1 is MDHEN and CDR2 SYDVKM. The V segment lost 3 bases and the J segment 5 bases; nucleotides outside the gene matches: 3. This chain's CDR3 is CASSLGQGRTEAFF. For the CDR3, the DNA is TGTGCCAGCAGTTTGGGACAGGGGCGTACTGAAGCTTTCTTT.

The CDR3 loop reads CASNQLRYSPYNEQFF. CDR3 DNA sequence: TGTGCCAGCAATCAACTCCGGTACAGTCCGTACAATGAGCAGTTCTTC. The gene calls are TRBV27 and TRBJ2-1; no clear D. CDR1 MNHEY and CDR2 SMNVEV come from the germline V gene (reference sequence). The V and J ends lost 7 bases and 4 bases respectively, with 20 bases between them. The CDR3 runs 16 residues.

The chain uses TRBV14 and TRBJ2-2; 9 bases agree with TRBD2. The CDR3 is 19 amino acids. Germline trimming cut 4 bases from V and 5 bases from J; bases unmatched to any gene: 17. The germline gives CDR1 SGHDN, CDR2 FVKESK. For the CDR3, the DNA is TGTGCCAGCAGCCCTTTATTAGAGGTAGCGGGAGTAAGAACCGGGGAGCTGTTTTTT. Amino acid sequence: CASSPLLEVAGVRTGELFF.

J is TRBJ1-5 and V is TRBV20-1; D may be TRBD1 (5 bases). Trimming shortened V by 6 bases and J by 4 bases, and 7 bases separated the two germline ends. The CDR3 totals 11 residues. CDR1 is DFQATT, CDR2 SNEGSKA, per germline (reference sequence). CDR3 in DNA: TGCAGTGCCCAGGGAAATCAGCCCCAGCATTTT. Its translation is CSAQGNQPQHF.

The genes are TRBV5-1 and TRBJ1-1, with no clear D. The CDR3 contains 15 residues. V shed 0 bases and J shed 6 bases, with 15 bases lying between them. Germline V gene sequence: CDR1 SGHRS, CDR2 YFSETQ. The CDR3 sequence is CASSLERTGGPEAFF. The CDR3 DNA follows: TGCGCCAGCAGCTTGGAAAGGACGGGAGGACCTGAAGCTTTCTTT. The variable domain in full, with the rest retrieved from reference TRBV5-1 and TRBJ1-1, is KAGVTQTPRYLIKTRGQQVTLSCSPISGHRSVSWYQQTPGQGLQFLFEYFSETQRNKGNFPGRFSGRQFSNSRSEMNVSTLELGDSALYLCASSLERTGGPEAFFGQGTRLTVV.

There are a few counts of this clone. The chain employs TRBV13 and TRBJ1-2; 7 bases align to TRBD1. In germline, CDR1 is PRHDT, CDR2 FYEKMQ (reference sequence). The CDR3 is made up of 14 amino acids. V was pared by 0 bases and J by 5 bases, with 3 bases of the junction left unmatched. The CDR3 nucleotides are TGTGCCAGCAGCTTAGGACAGGGGACGTATGGCTACACCTTC. This translates into CASSLGQGTYGYTF.